Following are 10 T cell receptor beta chains from one sample sequenced in a study of cytomegalovirus exposure and HLA in healthy donors. Primers for the PCR totalled 60 Vbeta and 13 Jbeta. Using immunoSEQ multiplex PCR, the repertoire was profiled, and TCRdb retains in-frame clones only, with some absent. Among some 140,000 clones, around 77% were seen once, and the ten largest hold more than 0.95%. Sequenced: PBMCs. The receptors come from a man younger than 35 in good health and CMV-seronegative.

This clone was detected once. This sequence joins TRBV6-5 and TRBJ2-1; D possibly corresponds to TRBD2 (7 bases). CDR1 is MNHEY, CDR2 SVGAGI, per germline. The CDR3 contains 15 residues. Trimming removed 2 bases at V and 6 bases at J, with 14 bases between. CDR3: CASSYLGGGGNEQFF. The CDR3 nucleotides read TGTGCCAGCAGTTACCTGGGAGGGGGAGGCAATGAGCAGTTCTTC.

This chain links TRBV4-2 with TRBJ2-7; a possible D gene is TRBD2 (6 bases). The CDR3 runs to 14 residues. V was trimmed by 4 bases and J by 4 bases, leaving 14 bases between them. Per germline, CDR1 LGHNA and CDR2 YNFKEQ. DNA of the CDR3: TGTGCCAGCAGCCGCCCGGGAGTGCCATACGAGCAGTACTTC. This gives the protein CASSRPGVPYEQYF.

V gene TRBV29-1 combines with J gene TRBJ1-2; D unresolved. V lost 2 bases and J lost 6, with 7 bases in between. Germline CDR1 reads SQVTM; CDR2 reads ANQGSEA. The CDR3 runs 11 residues. In nucleotides, the CDR3 is TGCAGCGTTGAATCGAGGGATGGCTACACCTTC. Residues: CSVESRDGYTF.

This clone has just one count. At the DNA level, this CDR3 is encoded by other sequences in the same sample as well. The chain recombines TRBV19 with TRBJ1-5; D remains unclear. This CDR3 spans 16 amino acids. V lost 6 bases and J lost 5, with 20 bases in between. Germline values: CDR1 LNHDA, CDR2 SQIVND (reference sequence). The CDR3 spells CASSPLLRREDQPQHF. The DNA of the CDR3 is TGTGCCAGTAGCCCACTGCTGAGGAGGGAGGATCAGCCCCAGCATTTT.

The chain uses TRBV7-2 and TRBJ2-5, with 11 bases that match TRBD2. CDR1 SGHTA and CDR2 FQGNSA come from the germline V gene. The V gene end was trimmed by 1 base and the J gene end by 2 bases; junction bases not matched to a gene: 6. This CDR3 comprises 17 residues. The CDR3 loop is CASSLDPSGGFQETQYF. The CDR3 DNA is TGTGCCAGCAGCTTAGATCCTAGCGGGGGGTTTCAAGAGACCCAGTACTTC.

The gene calls are TRBV6-5 and TRBJ2-5, with D maybe TRBD1 (6 bases). The assigned J gene may be wrong: the sequence end matches TRBJ2-7 better. The V gene's germline CDR1 is MNHEY and CDR2 SVGAGI. The CDR3 has 13 residues. The CDR3 here is CASGLTRGYEQYF. The CDR3 nucleotides are TGTGCCAGTGGCTTAACCAGGGGATACGAGCAGTACTTC.

This clone came up a few times. The CDR3 bases are TGTGCCAGCAGTCACACAGGAAAGAATGAAAAACTGTTTTTT. Its protein is CASSHTGKNEKLFF. The chain couples TRBV27 to TRBJ1-4; D is perhaps TRBD1 (5 bases). V gave up 5 bases and J gave up 5 bases, with 12 bases separating them. This CDR3 has 14 residues. Germline V gene sequence: CDR1 MNHEY, CDR2 SMNVEV (reference sequence).

V and J are TRBV5-4 and TRBJ1-1; 9 bases are a match to TRBD1. The CDR3 runs to 14 residues. In germline, CDR1 is SGHNT, CDR2 YYREEE (reference sequence). The ends lost 2 bases at V and 8 bases at J; junction bases unmatched: 7. The CDR3 sequence: CASSFDGTGTEAFF. CDR3 in DNA: TGTGCCAGCAGCTTCGACGGGACAGGGACCGAAGCTTTCTTT.

This sequence joins TRBV5-1 and TRBJ2-1; 7 bases match TRBD1. The CDR3 contains 16 residues. V gave up 4 bases and J gave up 2 bases; unmatched junction bases: 9. The germline V gene encodes CDR1 SGHRS and CDR2 YFSETQ. The CDR3 is CASSTMTGLAYNEQFF. CDR3 coding DNA: TGCGCCAGCAGCACGATGACAGGGCTAGCCTACAATGAGCAGTTCTTC.

The genes are TRBV9 and TRBJ1-1; D is unresolved. The ends were cut back, 4 bases at V and 5 bases at J, with 21 bases in the middle. This CDR3 is built from 16 residues. Germline assignment: CDR1 SGDLS and CDR2 YYNGEE. The CDR3 reads CASSRDEGGMGTEAFF. The CDR3 DNA reads TGTGCCAGCAGCCGAGACGAGGGCGGAATGGGTACTGAAGCTTTCTTT.